This T cell receptor (beta chain) was captured by sequencing in a study of cytomegalovirus exposure and HLA in healthy donors (dated by TCRdb to 2016 to 2017). For the study in its entirety: An earlier analysis of roughly 500 of the donors reported 250 to 350 Gb of sequence data and about 120 million unique TCR beta sequences obtained from roughly 170 million T cells. In addition to the first cohort of roughly 700 subjects, a separate validation cohort of 130 or so different subjects was used. About 280 gigabases of sequencing data and tens of millions of unique TCR sequences made up an early release that covered approximately 650 HLA-typed donors. Of the roughly 410 genotyped donors, less than 90% were placed in the genetic ancestry cluster associated with self-reported Caucasian donors. The study combined high-throughput TCR immunosequencing, statistical association of individual TCRs with disease status, and machine learning to predict cytomegalovirus infection status. The study used immunosequencing to profile the T cell repertoires of 600 to 850 subjects and linked those repertoires to cytomegalovirus serostatus. Both class I and class II loci were covered by HLA typing, at four-digit resolution. Donor age, sex, ethnicity and CMV serostatus were compiled alongside the repertoire data. In an earlier analysis of a few hundred of the donors, high-throughput TCR beta sequencing was used to judge whether each TCR beta V gene segment behaved as functional or pseudogenic. The study was designed to test whether signatures of past pathogen exposure could be identified by cataloging public T cell receptors. Among 398 genotyped donors of the cohort, an average of roughly 240,000 unique TCR beta nucleotide sequences were sequenced per donor, 15% to 20% of them non-productive. The number of donors typed differed by locus, with roughly 620-630 for A, B, C, DRB1 and DQB1, roughly 520 for DQA1, approximately 580 for DPA1, and around 430 for DPB1. Because of strong linkage in the cohort, roughly five DR-DQ haplotypes were treated as single units for association and clustering. Every discovery cohort repertoire had been produced on one sequencing platform. A later genetic analysis took genome-wide SNP genotypes for about 65% of the 666 donors and used that subset as a discovery cohort. The later analysis used no new phenotypic data to find candidate immune exposures, relying instead on TCR beta sequences and their occurrence across donors. In a later analysis, previously published TCR beta repertoires from some 640 donors were re-analyzed and high-resolution HLA genotyping was added so that TCR occurrence patterns could be studied.

The protocol used for the library was the immunoSEQ multiplex PCR assay. For the multiplex PCR, a mixture combining 60 forward primers for TCR Vbeta segments and 13 reverse primers for TCR Jbeta segments was used. A multiplex PCR assay on genomic DNA amplified the CDR3 region of rearranged TCR beta genes. The Illumina HiSeq System was used to sequence the amplified TCR beta libraries as 87-base-pair reads. Turning to the authors' computational methods: In a later analysis, 77 million or so unique TCR beta chains were counted across the 650 to 700 repertoires, and roughly 11 million of these chains were shared by at least two donors. Raw reads were error-corrected and collapsed into unique sequences with a nearest-neighbor algorithm that merged closely related sequences to remove PCR and sequencing errors. Alignment of CDR3 sequences to IMGT reference sequences was used to assign V, D and J gene segments. For a sequence to be retained, a match of at least six nucleotides was required to both a V gene segment and a J gene segment. A rearrangement was called productive if the CDR3 had no stop codons and remained in frame with V and J, and every other rearrangement was called non-productive. Following IMGT convention, CDR3 was defined as the stretch from the second conserved V-encoded cysteine up to the conserved J-encoded phenylalanine. In an earlier analysis of just under 600 of the donors, sequences lacking an unambiguous match to a single V gene segment were excluded. An earlier analysis of some 610 of the donors called V segments functional above 56.7% productive rearrangements and segregating when the between-donor standard deviation exceeded 5%. To diagnose cytomegalovirus status from the catalog of TCR beta chain sequences, a statistical classification framework was built. V and J gene assignment, in a later analysis, came from comparing TCR nucleotide sequences with IMGT/GENE-DB human TR gene sequences. Using the TCRdist pipeline, a later analysis assigned CDR3 sequences along with most-parsimonious VDJ recombination scenarios. A later analysis defined each TCR beta chain by its CDR3 amino acid sequence plus V-gene family, and excluded reads lacking a unique V-gene family. As a way to deal with suspected cross-contamination and a sequencing artifact, a later analysis dropped hundreds of nucleotide sequences that were highly shared and had low generation probability. In a later analysis, a clonal expansion index was calculated for each public chain from normalized within-repertoire ranks of inferred template counts. In a later analysis, generation probabilities were computed using a VDJ recombination model fitted to out-of-frame rearrangements, and the results were checked against IGoR. In a later analysis, hypergeometric tests were used to score TCR-TCR, TCR-HLA and TCR-CMV co-occurrence, with a repertoire-size bias correction applied to TCR pairs. In a later analysis, false discovery rates were estimated by permuting HLA or CMV assignments 20 times. In a later analysis, co-occurring TCRs were grouped with DBSCAN, and TCRdist sequence similarity was added when clustering was performed within HLA-allele-positive subsets. Repertoires with fewer than 30,000 or more than 120,000 public chains, plus five repertoires with anomalous nucleotide sharing, were excluded from co-occurrence clustering. TCRdb's version of the immuneACCESS table is confined to in-frame rearrangements and falls short of the full clone set. An unresolved V gene accounts for under half of the shortfall where checked; the remainder is of unknown origin. D and trimming come from the DNA, and the V and J calls and clone size come from that table. The table for this sample lists some 180,000 clones; more than 65% of them were counted only once. In total, the top ten clones hold approximately 1.8% of the sample.

Regarding this clone: No cognate antigen has been identified for it. No quality values exist for individual bases; no much larger clone is one base distant.

Spanning cysteine to phenylalanine, the CDR3 consists of 13 amino acids. The CDR3 DNA has 39 bases and is translated from base 1. Trimming removed 6 bases from V and 4 bases from J, leaving 11 bases between the germline ends. CDR1 MGHDK and CDR2 SYGVNS were looked up in the germline V gene. Broader findings and caveats from the paper: A further reported finding was that TCR beta sequences accurately predicted the HLA-A and HLA-B alleles for most subjects in the first cohort. An association between a missense DCLRE1C variant and V-gene and J-gene trimming of TCR beta chains was found in a later genetic analysis and replicated in an independent cohort. Roughly uniform sequencing depth across donors was assumed in presence/absence analyses, although this assumption may not hold. A total of fewer than 200 TCR beta chains were listed by the study as associated with cytomegalovirus. The only immune exposure information available for the cohort was CMV serostatus. Assigning TCR associations to individual alleles was difficult when HLA alleles, especially DR and DQ, strongly co-occurred. In a later analysis, TCR association rates were found to vary across HLA loci, with the most associated TCRs seen for DRB1 alleles and the fewest for HLA-C alleles. According to a later analysis, most CMV-associated TCR beta chains appeared to be HLA-restricted, and the HLA associations seemed to be driven largely by CMV exposure. A later analysis found that HLA-associated TCR beta chains were more clonally expanded and had lower generation probabilities than equally common non-associated chains. Seventeen rarely observed V segments, including chromosome 9 orphons, were excluded from the earlier analysis of about 500 of the donors because counts were too low. Because HLA typing was unavailable for some donors at each locus, only the typed subset was used in association tests. Linkage disequilibrium might explain the correlated functional status among segregating V segments, but an unknown experimental factor could not be excluded. According to the authors, the approach could potentially be generalized to other disease states and immunological phenotypes. While some public TCRs were present in many individuals, most TCR sequences turned up only very rarely across donors. An earlier analysis of approximately 570 of the donors showed that most TCR beta V segments appeared in productive rearrangements either about 87% or about 30% of the time, which broadly matched IMGT annotations. In a later analysis, 16,951 TCR beta sequences were associated with specific HLA alleles at a false discovery rate of 0.05. The classifier was reported to diagnose cytomegalovirus status with high specificity and sensitivity in both the original and validation cohorts. According to a later genetic analysis, donors in an Asian-associated ancestry cluster had fewer N-insertions in productive TCRs than the approximately 650-donor mean. In vitro tests confirmed that a few of the cytomegalovirus-associated TCR beta chains recognize cytomegalovirus antigens. Because the 87-base-pair reads could not distinguish some IMGT-functional V segments, including TRBV6-2 and TRBV6-3, those segments were excluded. According to a later analysis, parvovirus B19, influenza, CMV and Epstein-Barr virus appeared linked to several top co-occurrence clusters. A cluster of highly shared sequence variants was judged likely to be a technical artifact of the sequencing pipeline. This cohort had only TCR beta chains sequenced, and the lack of alpha or paired-chain data limited which features could be detected.

In total, roughly 670 healthy bone marrow donors made up the cohort. At the time of sampling, all cohort members were nominally healthy, though unrecorded immune exposures were likely present. The donor tested CMV seronegative and was one of the 352 seronegative cohort members. Every donor gave a peripheral blood sample, and the peripheral blood mononuclear cells from that sample were used for TCR beta sequencing. Genomic DNA extraction from the blood cell samples was performed with the Qiagen DNeasy Blood Extraction Kit. The clonotype comes from a woman aged 30 to 39 in good health and CMV-seronegative. The specimen was PBMCs. The chain was built from TRBV25-1 and TRBJ2-3; TRBD1 might be the D gene, on 6 matching bases. In nucleotides, the sequence is TGTGCCAGCAGCCCCGCAGGGGCAGATACGCAGTATTTT. Its protein is CASSPAGADTQYF.